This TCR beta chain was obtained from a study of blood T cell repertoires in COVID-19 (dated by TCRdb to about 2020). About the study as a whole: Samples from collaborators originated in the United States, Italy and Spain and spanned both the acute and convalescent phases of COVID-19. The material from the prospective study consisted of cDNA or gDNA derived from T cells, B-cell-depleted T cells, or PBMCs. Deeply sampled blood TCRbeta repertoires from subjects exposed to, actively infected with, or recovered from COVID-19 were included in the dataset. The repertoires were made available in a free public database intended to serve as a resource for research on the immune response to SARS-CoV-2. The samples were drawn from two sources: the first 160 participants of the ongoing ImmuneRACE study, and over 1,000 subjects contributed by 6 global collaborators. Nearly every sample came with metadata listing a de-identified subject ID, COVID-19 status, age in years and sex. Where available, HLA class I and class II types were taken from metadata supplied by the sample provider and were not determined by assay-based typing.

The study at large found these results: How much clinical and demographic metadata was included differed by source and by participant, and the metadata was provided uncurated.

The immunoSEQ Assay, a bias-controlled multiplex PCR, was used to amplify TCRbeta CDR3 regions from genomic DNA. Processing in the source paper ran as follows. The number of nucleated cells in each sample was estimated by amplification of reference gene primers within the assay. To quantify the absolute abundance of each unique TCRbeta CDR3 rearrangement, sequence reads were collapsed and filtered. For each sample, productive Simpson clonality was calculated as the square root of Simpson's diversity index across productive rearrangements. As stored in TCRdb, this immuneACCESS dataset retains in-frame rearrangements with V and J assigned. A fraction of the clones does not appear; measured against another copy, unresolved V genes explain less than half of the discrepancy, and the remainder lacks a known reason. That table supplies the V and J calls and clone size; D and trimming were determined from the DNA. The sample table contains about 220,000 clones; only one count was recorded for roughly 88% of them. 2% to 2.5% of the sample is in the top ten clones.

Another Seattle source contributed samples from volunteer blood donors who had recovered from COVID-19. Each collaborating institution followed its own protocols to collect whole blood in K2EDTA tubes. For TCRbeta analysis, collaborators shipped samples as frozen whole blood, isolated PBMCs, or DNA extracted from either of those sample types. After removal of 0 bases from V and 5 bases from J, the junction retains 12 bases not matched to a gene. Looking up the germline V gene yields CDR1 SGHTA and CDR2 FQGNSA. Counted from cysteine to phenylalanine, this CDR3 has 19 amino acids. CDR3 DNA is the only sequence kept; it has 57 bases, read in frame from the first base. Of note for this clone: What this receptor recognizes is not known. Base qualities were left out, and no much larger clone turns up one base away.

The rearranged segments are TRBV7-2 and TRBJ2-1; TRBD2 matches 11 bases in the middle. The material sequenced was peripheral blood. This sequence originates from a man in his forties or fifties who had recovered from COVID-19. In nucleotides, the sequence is TGTGCCAGCAGCTTAGCGCTTCTAGCGGGAGGTTTTGGGAACAATGAGCAGTTCTTC. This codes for CASSLALLAGGFGNNEQFF.